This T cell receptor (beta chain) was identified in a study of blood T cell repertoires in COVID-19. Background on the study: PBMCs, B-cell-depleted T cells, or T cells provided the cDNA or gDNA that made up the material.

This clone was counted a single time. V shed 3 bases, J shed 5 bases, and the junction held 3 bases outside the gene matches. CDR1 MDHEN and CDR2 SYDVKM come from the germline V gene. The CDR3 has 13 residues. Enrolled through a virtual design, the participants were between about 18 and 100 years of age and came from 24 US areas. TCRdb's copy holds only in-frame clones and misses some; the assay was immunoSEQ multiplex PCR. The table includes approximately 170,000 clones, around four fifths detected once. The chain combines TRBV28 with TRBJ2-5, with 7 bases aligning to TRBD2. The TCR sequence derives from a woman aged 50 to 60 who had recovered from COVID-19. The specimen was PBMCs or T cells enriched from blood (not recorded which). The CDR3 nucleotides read TGTGCCAGCAGTTTGGGGGGGTCCGAGACCCAGTACTTC. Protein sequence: CASSLGGSETQYF. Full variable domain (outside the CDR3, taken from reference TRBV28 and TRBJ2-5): DVKVTQSSRYLVKRTGEKVFLECVQDMDHENMFWYRQDPGLGLRLIYFSYDVKMKEKGDIPEGYSVSREKKERFSLILESASTNQTSMYLCASSLGGSETQYFGPGTRLLVL.